Listed here are 3 T cell receptor beta chains from one sample, sequenced in a study of OX40 agonist ivuxolimab in advanced cancers. Repertoires were generated with immunoSEQ multiplex PCR, while TCRdb's copy carries only in-frame clones and drops some. The sample consists of roughly 41,000 clones, roughly 85% of them appearing once. Sequences were derived from CD4+ or CD8+ T cells sorted from blood, sampled in a trial of the OX40 agonist ivuxolimab. The receptors derive from an adult with an advanced solid tumor such as melanoma, head and neck, liver or kidney cancer.

The chain joins TRBV9 to TRBJ2-3; D unclear. V lost 7 bases and J 6 bases, leaving 9 bases between the germline ends. From germline, CDR1 is SGDLS and CDR2 YYNGEE. The CDR3 spans 11 residues. DNA of the CDR3: TGTGCCAGCGCCGTTGGCGATACGCAGTATTTT. It codes for CASAVGDTQYF.

The chain is built from TRBV6-1 and TRBJ1-4; D possibly corresponds to TRBD1 (6 bases). The V gene lost 4 bases and the J gene lost 1 base, with 10 bases spanning the gap. The CDR3 contains 15 residues. From germline, CDR1 is MNHNS and CDR2 SASEGT. The chain's CDR3 is CASSAQGITNEKLFF. CDR3 coding DNA: TGTGCCAGCAGTGCTCAGGGGATAACTAATGAAAAACTGTTTTTT.

This chain links TRBV7-2 with TRBJ2-5; the D gene could be TRBD1 or TRBD2 (5 bases each). V lost 3 bases, J lost 7 bases, and 6 bases lay in between. The CDR3 consists of 11 residues. From germline, CDR1 is SGHTA and CDR2 FQGNSA. In DNA form, the CDR3 reads TGTGCCAGCAGCTTGAGGGGGACCCAGTACTTC. Its protein product is CASSLRGTQYF.